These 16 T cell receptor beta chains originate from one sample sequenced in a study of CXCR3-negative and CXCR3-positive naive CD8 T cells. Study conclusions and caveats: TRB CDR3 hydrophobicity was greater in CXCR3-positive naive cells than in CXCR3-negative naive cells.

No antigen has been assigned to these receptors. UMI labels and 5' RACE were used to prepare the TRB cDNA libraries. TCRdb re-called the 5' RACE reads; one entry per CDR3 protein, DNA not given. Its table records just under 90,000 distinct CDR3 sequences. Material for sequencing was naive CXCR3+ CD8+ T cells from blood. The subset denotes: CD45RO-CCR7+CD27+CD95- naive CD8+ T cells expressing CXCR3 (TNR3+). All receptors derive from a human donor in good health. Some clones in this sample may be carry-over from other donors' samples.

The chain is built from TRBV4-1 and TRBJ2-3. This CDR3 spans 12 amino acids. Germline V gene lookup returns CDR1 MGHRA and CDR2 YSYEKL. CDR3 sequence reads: CASSQVTDTQYF.

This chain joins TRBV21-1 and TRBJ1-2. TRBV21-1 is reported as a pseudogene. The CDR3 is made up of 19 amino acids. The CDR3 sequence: CASSKELGPLGTPNYGYTF.

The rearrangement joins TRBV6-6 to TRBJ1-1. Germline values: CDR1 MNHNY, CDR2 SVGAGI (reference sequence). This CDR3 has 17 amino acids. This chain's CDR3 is CASIDDGLNVMNTEAFF.

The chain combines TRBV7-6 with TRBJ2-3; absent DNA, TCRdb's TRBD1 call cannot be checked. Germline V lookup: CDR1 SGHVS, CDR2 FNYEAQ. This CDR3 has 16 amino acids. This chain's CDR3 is CASSFEDRRGTDTQYF.

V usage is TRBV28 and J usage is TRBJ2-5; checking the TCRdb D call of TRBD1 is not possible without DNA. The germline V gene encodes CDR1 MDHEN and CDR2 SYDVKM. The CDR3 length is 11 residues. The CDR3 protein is CASRGGETQYF.

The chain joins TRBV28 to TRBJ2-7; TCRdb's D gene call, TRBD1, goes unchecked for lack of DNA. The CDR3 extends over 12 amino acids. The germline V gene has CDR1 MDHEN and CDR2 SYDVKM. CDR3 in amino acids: CASSIRAYEQYF.

The chain's CDR3 is CASTPGHGSDLGVQYF. J is TRBJ2-4 and V is TRBV27; no DNA is available, so the TRBD1 call from TCRdb remains unchecked. Germline V gene sequence: CDR1 MNHEY, CDR2 SMNVEV (reference sequence). The CDR3 is 16 residues long.

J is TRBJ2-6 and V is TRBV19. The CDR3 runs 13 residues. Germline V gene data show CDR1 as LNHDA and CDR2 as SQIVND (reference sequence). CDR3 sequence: CASRDSGANVLTF.

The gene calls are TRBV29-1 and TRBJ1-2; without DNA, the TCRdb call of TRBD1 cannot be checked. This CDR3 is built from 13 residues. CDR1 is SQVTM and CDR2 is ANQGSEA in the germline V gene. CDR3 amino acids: CSVTGGDSYGYTF.

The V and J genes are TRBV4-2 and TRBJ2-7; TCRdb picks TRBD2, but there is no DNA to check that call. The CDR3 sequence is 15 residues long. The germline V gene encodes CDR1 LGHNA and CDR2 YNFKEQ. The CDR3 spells CASTAAGSEGYEQYF.

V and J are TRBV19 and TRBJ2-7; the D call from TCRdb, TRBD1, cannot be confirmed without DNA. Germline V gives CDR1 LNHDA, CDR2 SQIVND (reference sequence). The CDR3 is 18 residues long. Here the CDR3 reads CASSIRDTSVLPSYEQYF.

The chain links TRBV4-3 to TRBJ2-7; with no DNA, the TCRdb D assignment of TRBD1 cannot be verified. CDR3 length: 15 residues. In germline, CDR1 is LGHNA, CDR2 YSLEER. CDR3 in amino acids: CASSQGTDSSYEQYF.

The CDR3 reads CASRRSPYEQYF. The chain recombines TRBV28 with TRBJ2-7. CDR1 and CDR2 (germline): MDHEN, SYDVKM. The CDR3 length is 12 residues.

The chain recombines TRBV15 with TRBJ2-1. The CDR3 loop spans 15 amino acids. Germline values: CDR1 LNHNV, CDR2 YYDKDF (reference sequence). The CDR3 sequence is CATTDVLSSYNEQFF.

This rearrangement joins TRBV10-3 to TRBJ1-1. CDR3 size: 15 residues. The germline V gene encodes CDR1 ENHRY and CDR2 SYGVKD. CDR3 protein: CAISASGTLNTEAFF.

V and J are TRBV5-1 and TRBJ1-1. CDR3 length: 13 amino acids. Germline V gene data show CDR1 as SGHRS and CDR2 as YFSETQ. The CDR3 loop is CASSLTANTEAFF.